This passage covers 14 T cell receptor beta chains from one sample sequenced in a study of a mutant IDH1 vaccine in newly diagnosed glioma. Sequencing used immunoSEQ multiplex PCR; TCRdb keeps in-frame clones, though not all of them. The data hold 50,000 or so clones, with about four fifths observed a single time. Time point given: baseline, week 1 (first vaccination visit). Specified treatment: pre-vaccination baseline after standard-of-care therapy. Specimen: PBMCs, collected from a glioma patient treated with radiotherapy, temozolomide or both. These receptors came from a man aged 18 to 29 with glioma.

V gene TRBV10-2 combines with J gene TRBJ1-2; TRBD1 aligns across 11 bases. The CDR3 runs to 14 residues. Germline V gene sequence: CDR1 WSHSY, CDR2 SAAADI. With V trimmed by 6 bases and J by 4 bases, 4 bases remained unmatched. CDR3 amino acids: CASRPGQGVYGYTF. CDR3 coding DNA: TGCGCCAGCAGACCGGGACAGGGGGTCTATGGCTACACCTTC.

V usage is TRBV4-3 and J usage is TRBJ2-1, with D possibly TRBD2 on 5 matching bases. The length of the CDR3 is 15 residues. Germline values: CDR1 LGHNA, CDR2 YSLEER. The V end lost 1 base, the J end lost 12 bases, and 19 bases lay between the germline ends. CDR3 DNA sequence: TGCGCCAGCAGCCAAGCTTGGGGTAGCGAGGCCAGGCAGTTCTTC. As protein: CASSQAWGSEARQFF.

This rearrangement joins TRBV15 to TRBJ2-3, with a weak D call TRBD1 (6 bases). V was clipped by 0 bases and J by 5 bases, with 12 bases between them. The CDR3 has 15 amino acids. Germline-derived CDR1 and CDR2 are LNHNV and YYDKDF (reference sequence). The CDR3 region is CATSREQGRGDTQYF. CDR3 nucleotide sequence: TGTGCCACCAGCAGAGAACAGGGAAGGGGAGATACGCAGTATTTT.

The J gene is TRBJ2-7, the V gene TRBV5-6; D may be TRBD1 (6 bases). Germline V gene sequence: CDR1 SGHDT, CDR2 YYEEEE. V was cut by 6 bases and J by 3 bases, with 19 bases left in between. This CDR3 is built from 15 residues. DNA for the CDR3: TGTGCCAGCACCAAAGGCCCCGGGACATACTACGAGCAGTACTTC. Protein product: CASTKGPGTYYEQYF.

The chain uses TRBV5-1 and TRBJ1-1, with D possibly matching TRBD1 (5 bases). The CDR3 runs to 14 residues. Per the germline V gene, CDR1 is SGHRS and CDR2 is YFSETQ. Deletions cut 6 bases from V and 4 bases from J, with 16 bases between. The CDR3 loop is CASNVAGGGTEAFF. Written as DNA, the CDR3 is TGCGCCAGCAATGTCGCGGGGGGAGGCACTGAAGCTTTCTTT.

This clone was seen only once. The rearrangement uses TRBV29-1 and TRBJ2-1; tentative D call: TRBD1 (6 bases). CDR3 size: 16 residues. The germline V gene has CDR1 SQVTM and CDR2 ANQGSEA. V lost 5 bases, J lost 4 bases, and 21 bases lay in between. CDR3 coding DNA: TGCAGCGTTACCCTCCCTATCGGGACACTTTACAATGAGCAGTTCTTC. It specifies CSVTLPIGTLYNEQFF.

The chain employs TRBV10-3 and TRBJ1-5; the match to TRBD1 covers 8 bases. Trimming took 3 bases from V and 4 from J; bases not matched to a gene: 5. The CDR3 covers 15 residues. The V gene's germline CDR1 is ENHRY and CDR2 SYGVKD. The CDR3 coding sequence is TGTGCCATCAGTGACCCGGGACAGGCGAATCAGCCCCAGCATTTT. Translating it yields CAISDPGQANQPQHF.

This clone was seen just once. The chain employs TRBV30 and TRBJ2-7; 10 bases are shared with TRBD2. Germline V gives CDR1 GTSNPN, CDR2 SVGIG (reference sequence). The CDR3 loop spans 15 amino acids. The V segment lost 5 bases and the J segment 0 bases; nucleotides outside the gene matches: 7. CDR3: CAWVLAGVSSYEQYF. CDR3 DNA: TGTGCCTGGGTTCTAGCGGGGGTCAGCTCCTACGAGCAGTACTTC.

The chain has TRBV4-2 and TRBJ1-1, with D possibly TRBD1 on 5 matching bases. V lost 4 bases, J lost 2 bases, and 14 bases lay in between. The CDR3 sequence is 15 residues long. Looked up from germline, CDR1 is LGHNA and CDR2 is YNFKEQ. The CDR3 DNA follows: TGTGCCAGCAGCCCCGTAAAGGGGTTTAACACTGAAGCTTTCTTT. Translated, it gives CASSPVKGFNTEAFF.

The sample holds a few counts of this clone. The chain employs TRBV6-5 and TRBJ1-1; D might be TRBD1 (5 bases). Germline V gene lookup returns CDR1 MNHEY and CDR2 SVGAGI. This CDR3 spans 15 amino acids. The V gene lost 2 bases and the J gene lost 1 base, with 11 bases spanning the gap. CDR3 sequence: CASSYGAGQNTEAFF. The CDR3, as DNA: TGTGCCAGCAGTTACGGTGCAGGGCAGAACACTGAAGCTTTCTTT.

The sample holds one count of this clone. The chain recombines TRBV27 with TRBJ2-7, with 8 bases that match TRBD1. Germline values: CDR1 MNHEY, CDR2 SMNVEV (reference sequence). V lost 2 bases and J lost 5; bases outside the gene matches: 8. CDR3 length: 15 residues. The CDR3 loop is CASSLVGRGHHEQYF. CDR3 nucleotide sequence: TGTGCCAGCAGTTTAGTGGGCAGGGGGCACCACGAGCAGTACTTC.

DNA for the CDR3: TGTGCCAGCAGTGAATCGTCGAGGGGCCACTCTAGGGGAAACACCATATATTTT. Amino acid sequence: CASSESSRGHSRGNTIYF. V gene TRBV25-1 combines with J gene TRBJ1-3; possibly TRBD1 for D (5 bases). With 1 base removed from V and 4 bases from J, the gap between germline ends came to 20 bases. Germline CDR1 MGHDK, CDR2 SYGVNS. The CDR3 length is 18 residues.

The rearrangement links TRBV4-1 to TRBJ2-3; TRBD2 aligns across 7 bases. CDR3 size: 15 residues. Germline V lookup: CDR1 MGHRA, CDR2 YSYEKL. Germline trimming cut 5 bases from V and 4 bases from J; bases unmatched to any gene: 9. The CDR3 nucleotides read TGCGCCAGCAGCTTATCGGGCGGGAGTGCAGATACGCAGTATTTT. The encoded protein is CASSLSGGSADTQYF.

The chain links TRBV10-2 to TRBJ2-7, with TRBD1 matching over 7 bases. CDR1 is WSHSY, CDR2 SAAADI, per germline. V was clipped by 2 bases and J by 3 bases; unmatched bases: 7. The CDR3 has 15 amino acids. CDR3 region: CASSERDSERYEQYF. CDR3 bases: TGCGCCAGCAGTGAGAGGGACAGCGAGCGCTACGAGCAGTACTTC.